A single sample gave rise to the 9 T cell receptor beta chains below, sequenced in a study of shared clonotypes between healthy human individuals. Repertoires were generated with immunoSEQ multiplex PCR, while TCRdb's copy carries only in-frame clones and drops some. The sample has more than 80,000 clones; less than 80% are singletons. The sequenced material came from memory CD8+ T cells sorted from blood. Subset here: CD45RO+ cells pooled with CCR7-negative TemRA cells. The receptor set was obtained from a man in his thirties or forties in good health.

This rearrangement joins TRBV14 to TRBJ1-1; possibly TRBD1 for D (5 bases). Germline V gene lookup returns CDR1 SGHDN and CDR2 FVKESK. Trimming left V 8 bases short and J 5 bases short, with 15 bases between. The length of the CDR3 is 13 residues. CDR3 residues: CASLGVEGTEAFF. CDR3 nucleotides: TGTGCCAGCCTAGGGGTAGAAGGGACTGAAGCTTTCTTT.

This chain links TRBV28 with TRBJ1-5; D gene ambiguous. Trimming pared 10 bases from V and 0 bases from J, leaving 13 bases between. The CDR3 sequence is 14 residues long. Germline V gene sequence: CDR1 MDHEN, CDR2 SYDVKM. The CDR3 loop is CATKTSHSNQPQHF. As DNA, the CDR3 is TGTGCCACCAAGACAAGCCATAGCAATCAGCCCCAGCATTTT.

This rearrangement joins TRBV5-1 to TRBJ1-4; D possibly corresponds to TRBD1 (5 bases). The CDR3 contains 15 residues. V shed 4 bases and J shed 3 bases, with 13 bases lying between them. Germline V CDR1 and CDR2: SGHRS, YFSETQ. The CDR3 nucleotides read TGCGCCAGCAGCATATTAAGGGGACCTAATGAAAAACTGTTTTTT. This gives the protein CASSILRGPNEKLFF.

The rearrangement joins TRBV11-2 to TRBJ2-5; TRBD1 matches at 11 bases. The length of the CDR3 is 16 residues. J gave up 5 bases and V 5 bases, and 10 bases lay outside the gene matches. Germline-derived CDR1 and CDR2 are SGHAT and FQNNGV. CDR3 nucleotides: TGTGCCAGCAGCGACGAGGACAGGGGGCGAGCGGAGACCCAGTACTTC. Protein sequence: CASSDEDRGRAETQYF. The whole variable domain, filled in from reference TRBV11-2 and TRBJ2-5, reads EAGVAQSPRYKIIEKRQSVAFWCNPISGHATLYWYQQILGQGPKLLIQFQNNGVVDDSQLPKDRFSAERLKGVDSTLKIQPAKLEDSAVYLCASSDEDRGRAETQYFGPGTRLLVL.

The chain couples TRBV5-5 to TRBJ2-3; D is uncertain. The germline V gene encodes CDR1 SGHKS and CDR2 YYEKEE (reference sequence). The CDR3 runs to 14 residues. Trimming removed 3 bases from V and 4 bases from J, with 12 bases in between. CDR3 in amino acids: CASSSTQLPDTQYF. The DNA of the CDR3 is TGTGCCAGCAGCTCCACGCAGCTCCCAGATACGCAGTATTTT.

The chain joins TRBV6-5 to TRBJ2-7; weak D call: TRBD1 (6 bases). Trimming cost V 5 bases and J 4 bases, with 18 bases left between them. Germline CDR1 MNHEY, CDR2 SVGAGI. There are 15 residues in the CDR3. The CDR3 protein is CASSTSTGTQYEQYF. The CDR3 DNA reads as TGTGCCAGCAGTACCTCGACCGGGACACAATACGAGCAGTACTTC.

This chain connects TRBV11-2 to TRBJ2-1; no clear D. CDR1 and CDR2 (germline): SGHAT, FQNNGV. The V gene lost 1 base and the J gene lost 7 bases, with 5 bases spanning the gap. CDR3 length equals 12 residues. This CDR3 is CASSLVTNEQFF. Here the CDR3 DNA reads TGTGCCAGCAGCTTAGTAACAAATGAGCAGTTCTTC. The complete variable domain, with remaining parts taken from reference TRBV11-2 and TRBJ2-1, reads EAGVAQSPRYKIIEKRQSVAFWCNPISGHATLYWYQQILGQGPKLLIQFQNNGVVDDSQLPKDRFSAERLKGVDSTLKIQPAKLEDSAVYLCASSLVTNEQFFGPGTRLTVL.

V is TRBV5-1 and J is TRBJ1-2, with unresolved D. Germline lookup yields CDR1 SGHRS and CDR2 YFSETQ. CDR3 length: 17 residues. Trimming shortened V by 0 bases and J by 4 bases, and 19 bases separated the two germline ends. Here the CDR3 reads CASSLAGASAFFYGYTF. Here the CDR3 DNA reads TGCGCCAGCAGCTTGGCCGGCGCATCCGCGTTCTTCTATGGCTACACCTTC.

This clone has more than one count but fewer than ten. The J gene is TRBJ2-7, the V gene TRBV25-1; D is unclear. Germline-derived CDR1 and CDR2 are MGHDK and SYGVNS. Trimming cost V 5 bases and J 4 bases, with 15 bases left between them. The CDR3 has 14 amino acids. This CDR3 reads CASSQGLVGYEQYF. CDR3 coding DNA: TGTGCCAGCAGTCAAGGCCTAGTGGGGTACGAGCAGTACTTC.